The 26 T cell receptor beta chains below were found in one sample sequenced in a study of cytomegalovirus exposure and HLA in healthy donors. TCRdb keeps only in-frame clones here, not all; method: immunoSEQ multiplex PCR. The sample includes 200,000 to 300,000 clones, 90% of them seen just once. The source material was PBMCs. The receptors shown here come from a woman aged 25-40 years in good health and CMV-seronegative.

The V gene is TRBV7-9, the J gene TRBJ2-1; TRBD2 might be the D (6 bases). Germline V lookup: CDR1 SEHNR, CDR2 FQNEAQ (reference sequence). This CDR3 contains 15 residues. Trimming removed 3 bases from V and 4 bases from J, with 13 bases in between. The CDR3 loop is CASSFVPSAYNEQFF. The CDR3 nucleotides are TGTGCCAGCAGCTTCGTTCCTAGCGCGTACAATGAGCAGTTCTTC.

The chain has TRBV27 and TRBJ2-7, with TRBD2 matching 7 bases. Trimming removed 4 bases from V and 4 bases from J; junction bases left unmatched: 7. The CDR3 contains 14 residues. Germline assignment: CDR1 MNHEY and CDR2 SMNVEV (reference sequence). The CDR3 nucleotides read TGTGCCAGCAGTTCACCGGGACTACCTTACGAGCAGTACTTC. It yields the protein CASSSPGLPYEQYF.

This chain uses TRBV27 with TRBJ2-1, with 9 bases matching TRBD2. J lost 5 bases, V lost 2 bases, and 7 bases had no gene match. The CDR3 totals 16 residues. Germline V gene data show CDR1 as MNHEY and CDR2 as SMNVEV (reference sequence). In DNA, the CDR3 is TGTGCCAGCAGTTTAGGGGGCGGGAGGGCCGACAATGAGCAGTTCTTC. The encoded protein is CASSLGGGRADNEQFF.

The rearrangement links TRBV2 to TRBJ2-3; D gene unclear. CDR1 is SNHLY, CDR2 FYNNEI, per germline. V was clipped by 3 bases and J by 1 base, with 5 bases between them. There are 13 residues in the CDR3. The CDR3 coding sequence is TGTGCCAGCAGTGATCTTGGCACAGATACGCAGTATTTT. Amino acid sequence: CASSDLGTDTQYF.

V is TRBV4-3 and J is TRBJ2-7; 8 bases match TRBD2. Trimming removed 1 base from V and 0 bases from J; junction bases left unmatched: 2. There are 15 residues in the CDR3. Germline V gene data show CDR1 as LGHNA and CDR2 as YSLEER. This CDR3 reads CASSQVAGGSYEQYF. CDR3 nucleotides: TGCGCCAGCAGCCAAGTGGCGGGAGGCTCCTACGAGCAGTACTTC.

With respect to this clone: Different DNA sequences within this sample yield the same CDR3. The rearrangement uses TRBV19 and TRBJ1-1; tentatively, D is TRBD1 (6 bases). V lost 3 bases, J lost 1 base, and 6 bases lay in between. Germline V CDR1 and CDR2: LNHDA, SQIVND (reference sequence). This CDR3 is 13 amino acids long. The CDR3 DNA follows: TGTGCCAGTAGTATGGGACAGAACACTGAAGCTTTCTTT. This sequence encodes CASSMGQNTEAFF.

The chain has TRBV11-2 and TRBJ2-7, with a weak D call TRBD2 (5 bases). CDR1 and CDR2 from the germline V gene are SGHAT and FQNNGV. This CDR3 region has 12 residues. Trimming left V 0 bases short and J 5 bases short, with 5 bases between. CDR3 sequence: CASSLDGNEQYF. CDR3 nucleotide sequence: TGTGCCAGCAGCTTAGACGGGAACGAGCAGTACTTC.

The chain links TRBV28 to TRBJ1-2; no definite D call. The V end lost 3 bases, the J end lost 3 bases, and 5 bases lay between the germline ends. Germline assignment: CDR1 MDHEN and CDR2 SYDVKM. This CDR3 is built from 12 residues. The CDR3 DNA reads TGTGCCAGCAGTTTTGCAGACTATGGCTACACCTTC. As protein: CASSFADYGYTF.

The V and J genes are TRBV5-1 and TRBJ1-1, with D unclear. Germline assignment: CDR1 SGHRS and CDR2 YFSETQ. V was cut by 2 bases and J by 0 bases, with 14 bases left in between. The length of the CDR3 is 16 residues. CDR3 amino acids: CASSFLVGGMNTEAFF. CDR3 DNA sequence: TGCGCCAGCAGCTTCCTCGTGGGCGGCATGAACACTGAAGCTTTCTTT.

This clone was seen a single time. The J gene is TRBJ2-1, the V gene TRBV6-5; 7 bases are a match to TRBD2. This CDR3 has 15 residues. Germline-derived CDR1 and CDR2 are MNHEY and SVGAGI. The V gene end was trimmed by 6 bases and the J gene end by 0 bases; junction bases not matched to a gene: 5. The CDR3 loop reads CASSSSGSSYNEQFF. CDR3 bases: TGTGCCAGCAGCTCTAGCGGTAGCTCCTACAATGAGCAGTTCTTC.

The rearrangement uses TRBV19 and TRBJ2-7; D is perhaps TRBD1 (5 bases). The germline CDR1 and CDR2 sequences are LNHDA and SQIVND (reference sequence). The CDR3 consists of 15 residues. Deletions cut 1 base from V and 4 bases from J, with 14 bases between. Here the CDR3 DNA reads TGTGCCAGTAGTATAGTAGGCTCAGGGCGTTACGAGCAGTACTTC. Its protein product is CASSIVGSGRYEQYF.

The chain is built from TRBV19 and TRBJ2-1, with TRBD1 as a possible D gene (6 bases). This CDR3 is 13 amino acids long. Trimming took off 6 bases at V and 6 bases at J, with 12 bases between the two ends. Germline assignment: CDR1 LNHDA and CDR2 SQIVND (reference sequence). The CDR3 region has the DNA TGTGCCAGTAGCAACCAGGGGCCCAATGAGCAGTTCTTC. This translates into CASSNQGPNEQFF.

The CDR3 bases are TGTGCCAGCAGTTTGATTGGGCAGGGGACCTTACAGGATACGCAGTATTTT. Protein sequence: CASSLIGQGTLQDTQYF. V and J are TRBV27 and TRBJ2-3, with D perhaps matching TRBD1 (6 bases). Germline CDR1 is MNHEY and CDR2 is SMNVEV (reference sequence). This CDR3 spans 17 amino acids. V lost 3 bases and J lost 6, with 22 bases in between.

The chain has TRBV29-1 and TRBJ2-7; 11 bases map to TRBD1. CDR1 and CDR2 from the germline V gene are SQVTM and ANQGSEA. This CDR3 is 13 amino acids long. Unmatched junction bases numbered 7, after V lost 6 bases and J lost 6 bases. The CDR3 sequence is CSVLVDRGLEQYF. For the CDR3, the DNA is TGCAGCGTCCTAGTGGACAGGGGGCTCGAGCAGTACTTC.

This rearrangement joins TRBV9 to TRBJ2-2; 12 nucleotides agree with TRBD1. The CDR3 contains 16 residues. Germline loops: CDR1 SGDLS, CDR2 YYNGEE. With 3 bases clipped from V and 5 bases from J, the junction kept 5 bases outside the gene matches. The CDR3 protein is CASSAGTGGKTGELFF. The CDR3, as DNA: TGTGCCAGCAGCGCTGGGACAGGGGGCAAAACCGGGGAGCTGTTTTTT.

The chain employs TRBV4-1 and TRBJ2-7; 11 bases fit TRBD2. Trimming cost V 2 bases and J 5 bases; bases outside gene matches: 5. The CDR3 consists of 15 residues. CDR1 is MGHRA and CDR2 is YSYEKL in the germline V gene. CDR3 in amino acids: CASSQLAGGWDEQYF. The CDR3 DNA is TGCGCCAGCAGCCAACTAGCGGGAGGTTGGGACGAGCAGTACTTC.

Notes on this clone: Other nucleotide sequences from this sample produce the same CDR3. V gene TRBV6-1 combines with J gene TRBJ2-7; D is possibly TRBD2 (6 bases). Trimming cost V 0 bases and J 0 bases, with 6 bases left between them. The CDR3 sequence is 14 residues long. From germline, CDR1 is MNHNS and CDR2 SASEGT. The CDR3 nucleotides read TGTGCCAGCAGTGAAGCCGGGAGCTCCTACGAGCAGTACTTC. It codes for CASSEAGSSYEQYF.

The CDR3 loop is CASSHAPRTPSYEQYF. The CDR3, as DNA: TGCGCCAGCAGCCATGCCCCGAGGACACCCTCCTACGAGCAGTACTTC. The chain has TRBV4-1 and TRBJ2-7; TRBD1 is a possible D gene (5 bases). The ends were cut back, 3 bases at V and 0 bases at J, with 15 bases in the middle. CDR1 and CDR2 from the germline V gene are MGHRA and YSYEKL. There are 16 residues in the CDR3.

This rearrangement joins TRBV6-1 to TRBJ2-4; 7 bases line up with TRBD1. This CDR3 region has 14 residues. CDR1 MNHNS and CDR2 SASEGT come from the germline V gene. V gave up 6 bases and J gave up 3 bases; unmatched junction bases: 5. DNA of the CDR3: TGTGCCAGCAGGACAGGGACGGGCAAAAACATTCAGTACTTC. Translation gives CASRTGTGKNIQYF.

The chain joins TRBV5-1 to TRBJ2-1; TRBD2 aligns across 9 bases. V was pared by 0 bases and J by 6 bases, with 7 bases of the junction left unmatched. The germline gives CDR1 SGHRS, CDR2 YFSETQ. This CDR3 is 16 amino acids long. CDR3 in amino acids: CASSLVASSGVNEQFF. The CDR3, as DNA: TGCGCCAGCAGCTTGGTAGCGTCTAGCGGGGTCAATGAGCAGTTCTTC. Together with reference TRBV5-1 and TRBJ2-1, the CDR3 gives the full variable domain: KAGVTQTPRYLIKTRGQQVTLSCSPISGHRSVSWYQQTPGQGLQFLFEYFSETQRNKGNFPGRFSGRQFSNSRSEMNVSTLELGDSALYLCASSLVASSGVNEQFFGPGTRLTVL.

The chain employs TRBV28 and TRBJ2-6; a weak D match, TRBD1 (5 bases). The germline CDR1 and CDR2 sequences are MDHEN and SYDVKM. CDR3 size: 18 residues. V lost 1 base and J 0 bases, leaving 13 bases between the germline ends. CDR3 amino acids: CASSLLYRPGSGANVLTF. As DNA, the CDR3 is TGTGCCAGCAGTTTATTGTACAGGCCAGGCTCTGGGGCCAACGTCCTGACTTTC.

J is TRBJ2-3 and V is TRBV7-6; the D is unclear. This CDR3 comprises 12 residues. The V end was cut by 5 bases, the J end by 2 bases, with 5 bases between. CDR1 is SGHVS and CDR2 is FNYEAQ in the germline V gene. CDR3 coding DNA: TGTGCCAGCAGCCCCCACACAGATACGCAGTATTTT. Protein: CASSPHTDTQYF.

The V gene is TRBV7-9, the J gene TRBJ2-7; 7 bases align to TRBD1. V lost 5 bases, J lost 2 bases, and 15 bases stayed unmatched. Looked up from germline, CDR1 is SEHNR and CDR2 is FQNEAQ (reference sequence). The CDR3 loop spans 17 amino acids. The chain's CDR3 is CASSGGQTKYYPYEQYF. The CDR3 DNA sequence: TGTGCCAGCAGCGGGGGACAGACCAAATACTATCCCTACGAGCAGTACTTC.

CDR3 DNA sequence: TGTGCCAGCAGCGTCGGGTCTTACAATGAGCAGTTCTTC. Translation: CASSVGSYNEQFF. The chain carries TRBV6-6 and TRBJ2-1; the D is unclear. CDR1 and CDR2 from the germline V gene are MNHNY and SVGAGI (reference sequence). CDR3 size: 13 residues. Trimming took off 6 bases at V and 4 bases at J, with 10 bases between the two ends.

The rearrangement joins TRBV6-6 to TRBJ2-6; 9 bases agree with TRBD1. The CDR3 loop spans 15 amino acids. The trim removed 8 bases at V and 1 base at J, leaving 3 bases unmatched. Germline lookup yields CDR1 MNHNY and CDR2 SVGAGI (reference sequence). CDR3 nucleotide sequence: TGTGCCAGCCGACAGGGGGGGTCTGGGGCCAACGTCCTGACTTTC. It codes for CASRQGGSGANVLTF.

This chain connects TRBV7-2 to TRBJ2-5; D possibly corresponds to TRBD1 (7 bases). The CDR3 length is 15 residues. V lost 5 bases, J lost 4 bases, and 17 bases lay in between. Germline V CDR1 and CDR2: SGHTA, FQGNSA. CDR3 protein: CASSEGGAGGETQYF. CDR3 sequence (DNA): TGTGCCAGCAGCGAAGGAGGGGCAGGGGGAGAGACCCAGTACTTC.